This section outlines one T cell receptor (beta chain) sequence together with its context. The antigen is undetermined. Generated by immunoSEQ multiplex PCR, the TCRdb table keeps only in-frame clones and is missing some. The repertoire holds roughly 260,000 clones, with 87% as singletons. The data stem from a study of cytomegalovirus exposure and HLA in healthy donors. Study overall: The roughly 130 validation repertoires, a later analysis reported, used the same platform as the roughly 730 repertoires from the first cohort. Regarding the study as a whole: The investigators catalogued 150 to 200 TCR beta chains as cytomegalovirus-associated. In the roughly 110 validation repertoires, under 95% of cluster scores exceeded 0, per a later analysis. In vitro data verified a few CMV-associated chains as specific for CMV antigens.

With 7 bases clipped from V and 5 bases from J, the junction kept 10 bases outside the gene matches. The CDR3 sequence is 15 residues long. This chain links TRBV23-1 with TRBJ2-7; 11 bases agree with TRBD2. TRBV23-1 has ORF status, its function being uncertain. The source of this sequence is a young man in good health and CMV-seronegative. The sample consisted of PBMCs. This chain's CDR3 is CASTLRLAGKDEQYF. The CDR3, as DNA: TGCGCCAGCACCTTACGACTAGCGGGAAAGGACGAGCAGTACTTC.